This T cell receptor beta chain was obtained from a study of T cell repertoires in cytomegalovirus infection. Broader study findings: There were carriers of CMV plus the relevant HLA, and cumulative public TCR beta family frequency identified them.

CDR3 size: 13 residues. Between the trimmed V and J ends, which lost 0 bases and 10 bases, there was a span of 10 bases. Germline V CDR1 and CDR2: LNHNV, YYDKDF (reference sequence). On this clonotype itself: What it binds is unknown.

MiXCR, applied by TCRdb to the reads, yields one record per CDR3 protein. The table includes 510,000 or so distinct CDR3 sequences, around 27% detected once. The sequencing sample was made of PBMCs. The TCR comes from a human donor in good health (CMV status not recorded). Some clones in this sample may be carry-over from other donors' samples. The chain couples TRBV15 to TRBJ2-1; D is unclear. The CDR3 spells CATSRDTLTEQFF. DNA of the CDR3: TGTGCCACCAGCAGAGATACACTGACGGAGCAGTTCTTC.